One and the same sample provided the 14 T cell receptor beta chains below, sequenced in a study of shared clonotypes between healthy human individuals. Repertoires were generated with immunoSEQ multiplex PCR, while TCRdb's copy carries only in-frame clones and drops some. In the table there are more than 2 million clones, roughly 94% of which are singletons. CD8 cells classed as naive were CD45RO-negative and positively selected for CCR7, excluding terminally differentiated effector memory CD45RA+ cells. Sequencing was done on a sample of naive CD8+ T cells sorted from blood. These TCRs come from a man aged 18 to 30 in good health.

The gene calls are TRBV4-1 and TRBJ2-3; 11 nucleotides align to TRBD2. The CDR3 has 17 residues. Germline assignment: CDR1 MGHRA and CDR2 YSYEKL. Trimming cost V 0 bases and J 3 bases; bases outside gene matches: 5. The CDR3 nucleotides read TGCGCCAGCAGCCAAGATCCTAGCGGGAGGTCAACAGATACGCAGTATTTT. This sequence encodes CASSQDPSGRSTDTQYF.

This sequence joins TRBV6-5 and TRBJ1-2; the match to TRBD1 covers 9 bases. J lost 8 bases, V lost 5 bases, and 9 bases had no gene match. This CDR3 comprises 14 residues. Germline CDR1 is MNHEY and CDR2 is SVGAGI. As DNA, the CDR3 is TGTGCCAGCAGTGCTACAGGGGGCGCTTGGGGCTACACCTTC. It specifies CASSATGGAWGYTF.

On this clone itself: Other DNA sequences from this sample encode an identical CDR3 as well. The CDR3 region is CASSEVGGSYEQYF. The CDR3 DNA is TGTGCCAGCAGTGAAGTAGGCGGGTCCTACGAGCAGTACTTC. The genes are TRBV2 and TRBJ2-7; possibly TRBD2 for D (5 bases). The CDR3 loop spans 14 amino acids. In germline, CDR1 is SNHLY, CDR2 FYNNEI. Trimming stripped 1 base from V and 1 base from J, with 8 bases between. The variable domain in full, completed from reference TRBV2 and TRBJ2-7, reads EPEVTQTPSHQVTQMGQEVILRCVPISNHLYFYWYRQILGQKVEFLVSFYNNEISEKSEIFDDQFSVERPDGSNFTLKIRSTKLEDSAMYFCASSEVGGSYEQYFGPGTRLTVT.

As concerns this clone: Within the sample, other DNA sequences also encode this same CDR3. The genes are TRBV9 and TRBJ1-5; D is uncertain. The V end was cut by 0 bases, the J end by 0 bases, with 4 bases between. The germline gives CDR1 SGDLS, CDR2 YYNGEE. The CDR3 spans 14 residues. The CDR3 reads CASSVGTSNQPQHF. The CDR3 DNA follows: TGTGCCAGCAGCGTAGGCACTAGCAATCAGCCCCAGCATTTT. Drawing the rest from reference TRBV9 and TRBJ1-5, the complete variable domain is DSGVTQTPKHLITATGQRVTLRCSPRSGDLSVYWYQQSLDQGLQFLIQYYNGEERAKGNILERFSAQQFPDLHSELNLSSLELGDSALYFCASSVGTSNQPQHFGDGTRLSIL.

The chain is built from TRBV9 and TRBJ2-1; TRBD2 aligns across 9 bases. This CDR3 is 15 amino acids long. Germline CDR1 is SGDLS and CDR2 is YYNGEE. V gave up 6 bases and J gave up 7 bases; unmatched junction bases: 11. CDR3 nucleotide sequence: TGTGCCAGCAAACCCCCAGCGGGAGGAAGAAATGAGCAGTTCTTC. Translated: CASKPPAGGRNEQFF. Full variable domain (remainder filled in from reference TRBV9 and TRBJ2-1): DSGVTQTPKHLITATGQRVTLRCSPRSGDLSVYWYQQSLDQGLQFLIQYYNGEERAKGNILERFSAQQFPDLHSELNLSSLELGDSALYFCASKPPAGGRNEQFFGPGTRLTVL.

Here the CDR3 reads CASSLIDGPYNEQFF. Here the CDR3 DNA reads TGTGCCAGCAGCTTGATCGACGGACCCTACAATGAGCAGTTCTTC. The chain combines TRBV5-6 with TRBJ2-1; D gene ambiguous. Trimming pared 1 base from V and 2 bases from J, leaving 10 bases between. The CDR3 is 15 amino acids. Germline V lookup: CDR1 SGHDT, CDR2 YYEEEE. Full variable domain (remainder filled in from reference TRBV5-6 and TRBJ2-1): DAGVTQSPTHLIKTRGQQVTLRCSPKSGHDTVSWYQQALGQGPQFIFQYYEEEERQRGNFPDRFSGHQFPNYSSELNVNALLLGDSALYLCASSLIDGPYNEQFFGPGTRLTVL.

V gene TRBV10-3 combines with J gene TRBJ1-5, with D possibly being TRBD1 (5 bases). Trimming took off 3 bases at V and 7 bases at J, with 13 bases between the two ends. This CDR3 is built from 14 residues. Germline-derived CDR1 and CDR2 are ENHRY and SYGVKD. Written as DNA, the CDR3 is TGTGCCATCAGTGAATATGGGGCGGGACAGCCCCAGCATTTT. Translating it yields CAISEYGAGQPQHF.

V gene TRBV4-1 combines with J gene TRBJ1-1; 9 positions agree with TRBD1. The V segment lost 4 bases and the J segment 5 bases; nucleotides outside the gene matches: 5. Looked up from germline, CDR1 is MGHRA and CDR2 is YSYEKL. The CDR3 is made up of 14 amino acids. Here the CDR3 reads CASSLTGGVTEAFF. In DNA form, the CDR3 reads TGCGCCAGCAGCCTGACAGGGGGGGTAACTGAAGCTTTCTTT.

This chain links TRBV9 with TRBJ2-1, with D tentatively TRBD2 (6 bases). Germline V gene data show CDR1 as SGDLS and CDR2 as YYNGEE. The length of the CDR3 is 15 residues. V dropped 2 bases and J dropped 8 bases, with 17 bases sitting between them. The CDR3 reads CASSVGSSGVDEQFF. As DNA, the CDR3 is TGTGCCAGCAGCGTCGGCAGTTCGGGAGTGGATGAGCAGTTCTTC.

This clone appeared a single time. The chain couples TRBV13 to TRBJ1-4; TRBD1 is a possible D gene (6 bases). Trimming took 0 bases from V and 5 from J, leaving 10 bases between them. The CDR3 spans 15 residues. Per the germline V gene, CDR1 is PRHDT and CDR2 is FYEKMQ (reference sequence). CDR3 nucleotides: TGTGCCAGCAGCTTAGGACAGGGTGTGAATGAAAAACTGTTTTTT. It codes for CASSLGQGVNEKLFF.

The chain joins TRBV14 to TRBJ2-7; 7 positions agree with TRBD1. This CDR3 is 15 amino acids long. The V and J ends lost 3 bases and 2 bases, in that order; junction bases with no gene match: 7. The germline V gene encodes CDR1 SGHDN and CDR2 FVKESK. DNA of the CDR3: TGTGCCAGCAGCCAGTCCCGGGACAGTACCTACGAGCAGTACTTC. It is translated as CASSQSRDSTYEQYF.

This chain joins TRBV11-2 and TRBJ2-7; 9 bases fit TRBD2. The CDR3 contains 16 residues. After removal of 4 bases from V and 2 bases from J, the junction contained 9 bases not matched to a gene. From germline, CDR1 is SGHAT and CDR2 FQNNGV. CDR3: CASSWRAGGGPYEQYF. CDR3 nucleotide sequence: TGTGCCAGCAGCTGGAGAGCGGGAGGTGGGCCCTACGAGCAGTACTTC.

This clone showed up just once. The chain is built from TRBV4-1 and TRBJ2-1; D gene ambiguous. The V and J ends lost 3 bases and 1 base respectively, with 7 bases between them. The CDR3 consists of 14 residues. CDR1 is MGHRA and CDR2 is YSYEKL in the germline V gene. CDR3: CASSHTISYNEQFF. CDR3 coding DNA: TGCGCCAGCAGCCACACAATTTCCTACAATGAGCAGTTCTTC.

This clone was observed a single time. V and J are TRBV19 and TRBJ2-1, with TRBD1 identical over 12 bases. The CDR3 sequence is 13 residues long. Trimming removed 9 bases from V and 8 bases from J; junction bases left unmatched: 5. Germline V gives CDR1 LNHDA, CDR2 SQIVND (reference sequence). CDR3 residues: CASRDRGPDEQFF. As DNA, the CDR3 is TGTGCCAGCCGGGACAGGGGGCCCGATGAGCAGTTCTTC.